The 9 T cell receptor beta chains reported below all come from one sample, sequenced in a study of identical twins. Using its own MiXCR run on the 5' RACE reads, TCRdb lists one record per CDR3 protein. The sample contains 1.5 million to 2 million distinct CDR3 sequences, roughly a third of which appear only once. Sequenced material: cord blood. The receptor source for this set is a newborn girl in good health.

The chain links TRBV11-3 to TRBJ2-7; D is possibly TRBD2 (5 bases). Per the germline V gene, CDR1 is SGHNT and CDR2 is YENEEA. V gave up 5 bases and J gave up 7 bases, with 21 bases separating them. CDR3 size: 15 residues. DNA for the CDR3: TGTGCCAGCAGCCTACACTCCAGCGGAGACAATGAGCAGTACTTC. Its protein is CASSLHSSGDNEQYF.

The chain has TRBV18 and TRBJ2-7; 8 bases map to TRBD1. With 6 bases clipped from V and 3 bases from J, the junction kept 7 bases outside the gene matches. Germline CDR1 reads KGHSH; CDR2 reads LQKENI. The CDR3 is made up of 14 amino acids. In DNA form, the CDR3 reads TGTGCCAGCTCGGCCAGGGGGCTGCTCTACGAGCAGTACTTC. This translates into CASSARGLLYEQYF. The full variable domain, in which reference TRBV18 and TRBJ2-7 provide the parts outside the CDR3, is NAGVMQNPRHLVRRRGQEARLRCSPMKGHSHVYWYRQLPEEGLKFMVYLQKENIIDESGMPKERFSAEFPKEGPSILRIQQVVRGDSAAYFCASSARGLLYEQYFGPGTRLTVT.

V and J are TRBV7-2 and TRBJ1-5; D perhaps matches TRBD1 (6 bases). This CDR3 is 15 amino acids long. V dropped 1 base and J dropped 5 bases, with 12 bases sitting between them. From germline, CDR1 is SGHTA and CDR2 FQGNSA. The CDR3 protein is CASSLGFRGDQPQHF. CDR3 in DNA: TGTGCCAGCAGCTTAGGGTTCAGGGGAGATCAGCCCCAGCATTTT.

Ten or more counts support this clonotype. The rearrangement links TRBV29-1 to TRBJ2-4; 8 bases are a match to TRBD1. V lost 2 bases and J lost 6; bases outside the gene matches: 3. Per the germline V gene, CDR1 is SQVTM and CDR2 is ANQGSEA. The CDR3 runs to 13 residues. The CDR3 coding sequence is TGCAGCGTTGAAAGGCAGGGGGCAAACATTCAGTACTTC. It is translated as CSVERQGANIQYF.

V gene TRBV12-3 or TRBV12-4 combines with J gene TRBJ2-1; 14 nucleotides line up with TRBD2. The CDR3 is 15 amino acids. V was clipped by 6 bases and J by 8 bases; unmatched bases: 6. CDR3 sequence reads: CASRPGLAGVYEQFF. CDR3 DNA: TGTGCCAGCAGACCGGGACTAGCGGGAGTATATGAGCAGTTCTTC.

J is TRBJ1-5 and V is TRBV12-3 or TRBV12-4; the D is unclear. The germline V and J ends were trimmed by 3 bases and 4 bases, with 13 bases remaining between them. This CDR3 has 15 residues. For the CDR3, the DNA is TGTGCCAGCAGTTTTCGGAAGGCAGTAAATCAGCCCCAGCATTTT. It codes for CASSFRKAVNQPQHF.

This clonotype was counted only a few times. The rearrangement joins TRBV11-2 to TRBJ2-7, with a weak D call TRBD2 (6 bases). There are 16 residues in the CDR3. Trimming removed 0 bases from V and 1 base from J, with 13 bases in between. Germline V CDR1 and CDR2: SGHAT, FQNNGV. CDR3 DNA: TGTGCCAGCAGCTTAGATCTGGGTGCGGGATCCTACGAGCAGTACTTC. It encodes CASSLDLGAGSYEQYF. The whole variable domain, remainder taken from reference TRBV11-2 and TRBJ2-7, is EAGVAQSPRYKIIEKRQSVAFWCNPISGHATLYWYQQILGQGPKLLIQFQNNGVVDDSQLPKDRFSAERLKGVDSTLKIQPAKLEDSAVYLCASSLDLGAGSYEQYFGPGTRLTVT.

In its sample, this clonotype was seen a few times. This chain joins TRBV14 and TRBJ2-1; D is ambiguous. Germline loops: CDR1 SGHDN, CDR2 FVKESK. Trimming left V 4 bases short and J 13 bases short, with 17 bases between. There are 13 residues in the CDR3. Here the CDR3 DNA reads TGTGCCAGCAGCCCTTTTGCCACTTTCCCCCAGTTCTTC. The encoded protein is CASSPFATFPQFF. The whole variable domain, filled in from reference TRBV14 and TRBJ2-1, reads EAGVTQFPSHSVIEKGQTVTLRCDPISGHDNLYWYRRVMGKEIKFLLHFVKESKQDESGMPNNRFLAERTGGTYSTLKVQPAELEDSGVYFCASSPFATFPQFFGPGTRLTVL.

The table lists this clonotype with a few counts. The genes are TRBV9 and TRBJ2-3; no reliable D call. The CDR3 loop spans 16 amino acids. Per germline, CDR1 SGDLS and CDR2 YYNGEE. V was pared by 4 bases and J by 0 bases, with 15 bases between. CDR3 protein: CASSPQSTLSTDTQYF. The CDR3 region has the DNA TGTGCCAGCAGCCCCCAATCGACCCTTAGCACAGATACGCAGTATTTT. Filled out from reference TRBV9 and TRBJ2-3, the complete variable domain reads DSGVTQTPKHLITATGQRVTLRCSPRSGDLSVYWYQQSLDQGLQFLIQYYNGEERAKGNILERFSAQQFPDLHSELNLSSLELGDSALYFCASSPQSTLSTDTQYFGPGTRLTVL.